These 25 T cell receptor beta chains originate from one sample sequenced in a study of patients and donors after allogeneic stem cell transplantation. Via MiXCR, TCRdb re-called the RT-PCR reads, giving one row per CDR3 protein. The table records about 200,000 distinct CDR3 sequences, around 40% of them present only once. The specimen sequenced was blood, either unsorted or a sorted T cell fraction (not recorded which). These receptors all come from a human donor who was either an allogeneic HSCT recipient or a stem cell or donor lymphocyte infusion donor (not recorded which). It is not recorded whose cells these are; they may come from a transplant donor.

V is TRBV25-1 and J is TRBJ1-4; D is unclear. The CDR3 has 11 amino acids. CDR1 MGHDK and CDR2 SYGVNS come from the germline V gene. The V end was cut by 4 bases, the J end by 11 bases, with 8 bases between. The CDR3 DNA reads TGTGCCAGCAGTGTATCCACGAAACTGTTTTTT. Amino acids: CASSVSTKLFF.

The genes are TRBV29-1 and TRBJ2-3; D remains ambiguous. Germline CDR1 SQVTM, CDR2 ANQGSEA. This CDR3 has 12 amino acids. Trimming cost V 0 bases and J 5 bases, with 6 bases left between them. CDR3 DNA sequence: TGCAGCGTTGAAGATGACGAAGATACGCAGTATTTT. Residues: CSVEDDEDTQYF.

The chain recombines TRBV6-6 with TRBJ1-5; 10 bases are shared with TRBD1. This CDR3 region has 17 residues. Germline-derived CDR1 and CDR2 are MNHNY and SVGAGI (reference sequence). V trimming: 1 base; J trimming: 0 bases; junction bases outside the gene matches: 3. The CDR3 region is CASSYYGDRGSNQPQHF. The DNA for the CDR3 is TGTGCCAGCAGTTACTATGGGGACAGGGGTAGCAATCAGCCCCAGCATTTT.

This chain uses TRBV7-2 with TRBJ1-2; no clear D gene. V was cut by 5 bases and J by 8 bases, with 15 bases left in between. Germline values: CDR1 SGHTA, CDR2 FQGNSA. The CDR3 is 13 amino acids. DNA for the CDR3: TGTGCCAGCAGCCCCTACATGGCCCAAGGCTACACCTTC. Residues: CASSPYMAQGYTF.

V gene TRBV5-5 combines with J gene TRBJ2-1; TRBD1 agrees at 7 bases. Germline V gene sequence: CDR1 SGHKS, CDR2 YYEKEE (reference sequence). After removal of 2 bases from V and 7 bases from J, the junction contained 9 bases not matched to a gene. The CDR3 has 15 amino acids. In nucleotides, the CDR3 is TGTGCCAGCAGCTTTCCCTTCGGACAGGCGAATGAGCAGTTCTTC. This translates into CASSFPFGQANEQFF.

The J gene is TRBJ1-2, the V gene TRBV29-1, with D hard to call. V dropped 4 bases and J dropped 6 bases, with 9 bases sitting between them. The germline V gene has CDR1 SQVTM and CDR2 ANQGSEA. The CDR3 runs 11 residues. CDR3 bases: TGCAGCGTTGTAGGGTTTAATGGCTACACCTTC. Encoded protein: CSVVGFNGYTF.

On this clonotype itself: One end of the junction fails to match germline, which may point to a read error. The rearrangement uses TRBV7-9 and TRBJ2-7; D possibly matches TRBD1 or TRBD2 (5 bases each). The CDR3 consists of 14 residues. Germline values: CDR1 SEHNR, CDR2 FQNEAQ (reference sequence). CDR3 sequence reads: CASIPGQVPYKQYF. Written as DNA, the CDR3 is TGTGCCAGCATCCCGGGGCAGGTCCCCTACAAGCAGTACTTC.

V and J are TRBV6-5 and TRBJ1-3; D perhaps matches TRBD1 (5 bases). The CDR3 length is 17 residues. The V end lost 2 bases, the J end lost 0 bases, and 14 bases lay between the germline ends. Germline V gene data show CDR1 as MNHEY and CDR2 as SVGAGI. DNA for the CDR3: TGTGCCAGCAGTTACGGGGCAGGGAGAAACTCTGGAAACACCATATATTTT. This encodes CASSYGAGRNSGNTIYF.

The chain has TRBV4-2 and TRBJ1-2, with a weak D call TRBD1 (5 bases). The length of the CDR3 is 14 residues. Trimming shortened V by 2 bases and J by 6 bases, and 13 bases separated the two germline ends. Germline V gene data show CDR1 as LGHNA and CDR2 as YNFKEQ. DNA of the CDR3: TGTGCCAGCAGCCAACGTCGGGGGGACGATGGCTACACCTTC. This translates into CASSQRRGDDGYTF.

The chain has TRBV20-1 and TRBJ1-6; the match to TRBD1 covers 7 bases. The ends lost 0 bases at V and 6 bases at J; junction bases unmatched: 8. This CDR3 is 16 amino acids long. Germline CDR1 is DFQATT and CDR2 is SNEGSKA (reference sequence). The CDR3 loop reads CSARDRRTGGNSPLHF. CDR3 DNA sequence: TGCAGTGCTAGAGATCGTAGGACAGGCGGTAATTCACCCCTCCACTTT.

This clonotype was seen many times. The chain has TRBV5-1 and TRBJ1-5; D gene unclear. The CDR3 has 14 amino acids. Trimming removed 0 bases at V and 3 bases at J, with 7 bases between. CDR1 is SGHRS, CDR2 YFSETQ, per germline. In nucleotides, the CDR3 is TGCGCCAGCAGCTTGGGGACGGACAATCAGCCCCAGCATTTT. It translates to CASSLGTDNQPQHF.

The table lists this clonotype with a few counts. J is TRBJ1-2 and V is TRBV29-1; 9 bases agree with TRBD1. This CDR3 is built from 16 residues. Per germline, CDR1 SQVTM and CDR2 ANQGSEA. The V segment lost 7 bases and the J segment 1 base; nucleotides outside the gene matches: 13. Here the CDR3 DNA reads TGCAGCGCTGCGGCCGGGACAGGGCGATTTAACTATGGCTACACCTTC. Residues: CSAAAGTGRFNYGYTF.

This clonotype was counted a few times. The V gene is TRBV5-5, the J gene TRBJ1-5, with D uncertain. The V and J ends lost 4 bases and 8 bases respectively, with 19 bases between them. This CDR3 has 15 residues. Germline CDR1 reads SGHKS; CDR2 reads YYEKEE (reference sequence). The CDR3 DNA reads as TGTGCCAGCAGCGACCCGGGCTCCCGAATCAAGCCCCAGCATTTT. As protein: CASSDPGSRIKPQHF.

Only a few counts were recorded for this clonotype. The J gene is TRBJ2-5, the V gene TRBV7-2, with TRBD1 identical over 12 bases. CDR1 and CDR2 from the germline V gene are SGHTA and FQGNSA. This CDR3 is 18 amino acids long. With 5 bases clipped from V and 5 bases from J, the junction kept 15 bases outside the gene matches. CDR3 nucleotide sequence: TGTGCCAGCAGCATCAACCACGGGACAGGGGGCTTTTGGGAGACCCAGTACTTC. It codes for CASSINHGTGGFWETQYF.

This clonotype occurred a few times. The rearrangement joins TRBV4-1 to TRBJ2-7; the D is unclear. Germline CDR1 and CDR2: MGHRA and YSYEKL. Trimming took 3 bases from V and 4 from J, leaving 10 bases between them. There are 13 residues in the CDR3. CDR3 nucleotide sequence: TGCGCCAGCAGCCAGGGTACAGATTACGAGCAGTACTTC. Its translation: CASSQGTDYEQYF.

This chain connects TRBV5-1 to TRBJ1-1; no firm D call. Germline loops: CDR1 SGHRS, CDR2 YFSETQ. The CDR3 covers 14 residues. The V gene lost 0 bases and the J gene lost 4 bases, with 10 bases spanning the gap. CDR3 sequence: CASSLEGRPTEAFF. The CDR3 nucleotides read TGCGCCAGCAGCTTGGAAGGCAGACCCACTGAAGCTTTCTTT.

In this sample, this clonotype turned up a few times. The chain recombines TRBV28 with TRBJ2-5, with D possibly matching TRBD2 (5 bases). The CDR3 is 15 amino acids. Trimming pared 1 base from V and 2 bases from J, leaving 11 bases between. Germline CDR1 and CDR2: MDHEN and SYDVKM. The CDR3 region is CASSLSSDWQETQYF. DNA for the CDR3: TGTGCCAGCAGTTTATCTTCGGACTGGCAAGAGACCCAGTACTTC.

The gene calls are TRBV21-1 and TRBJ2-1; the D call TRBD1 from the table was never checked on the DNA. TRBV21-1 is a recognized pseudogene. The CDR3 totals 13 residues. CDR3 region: CASYKKNRDEQFF. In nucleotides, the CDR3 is TGTGCCAGCTACAAGAAGAACCGGGACGAGCAGTTCTTC.

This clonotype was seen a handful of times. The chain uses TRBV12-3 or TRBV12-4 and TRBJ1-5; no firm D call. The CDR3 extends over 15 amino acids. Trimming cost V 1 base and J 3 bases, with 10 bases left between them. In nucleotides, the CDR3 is TGTGCCAGCAGTTTAGACCGACGGGTCAATCAGCCCCAGCATTTT. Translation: CASSLDRRVNQPQHF.

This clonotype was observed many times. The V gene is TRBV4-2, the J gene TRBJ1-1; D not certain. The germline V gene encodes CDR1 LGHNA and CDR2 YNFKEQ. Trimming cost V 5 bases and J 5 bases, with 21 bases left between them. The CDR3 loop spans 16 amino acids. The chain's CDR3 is CASSASPGSVLTEAFF. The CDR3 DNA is TGTGCCAGCAGCGCAAGTCCGGGGTCGGTGTTAACTGAAGCTTTCTTT.

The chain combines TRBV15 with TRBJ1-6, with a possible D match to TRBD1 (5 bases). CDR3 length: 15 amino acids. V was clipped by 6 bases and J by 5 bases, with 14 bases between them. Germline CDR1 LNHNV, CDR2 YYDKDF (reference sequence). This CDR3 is CATSLGEGNNSPLHF. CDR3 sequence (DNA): TGTGCCACCAGTTTGGGGGAGGGTAATAATTCACCCCTCCACTTT.

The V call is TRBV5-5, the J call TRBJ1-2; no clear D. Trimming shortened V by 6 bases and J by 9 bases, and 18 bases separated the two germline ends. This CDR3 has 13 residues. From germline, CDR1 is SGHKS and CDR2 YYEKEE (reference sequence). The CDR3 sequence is CASTHRGGRSYTF. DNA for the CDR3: TGTGCCAGCACCCATCGGGGAGGCAGAAGCTACACCTTC.

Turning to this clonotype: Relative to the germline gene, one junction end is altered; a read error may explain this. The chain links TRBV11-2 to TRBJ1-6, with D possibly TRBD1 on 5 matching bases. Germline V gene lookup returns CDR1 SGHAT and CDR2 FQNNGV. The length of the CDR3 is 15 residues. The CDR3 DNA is TGTGCCAGCAGCTTAGCGGGCAGGGAAGGTTCACCCCTCCAATTT. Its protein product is CASSLAGREGSPLQF.

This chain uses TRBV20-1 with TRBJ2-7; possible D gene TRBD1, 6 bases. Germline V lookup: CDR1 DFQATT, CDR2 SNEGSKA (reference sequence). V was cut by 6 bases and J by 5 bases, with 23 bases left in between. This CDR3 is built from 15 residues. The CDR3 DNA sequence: TGCAGTGCCGTCAAGATTACAGGGAAAATCGACGAGCAGTACTTC. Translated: CSAVKITGKIDEQYF.

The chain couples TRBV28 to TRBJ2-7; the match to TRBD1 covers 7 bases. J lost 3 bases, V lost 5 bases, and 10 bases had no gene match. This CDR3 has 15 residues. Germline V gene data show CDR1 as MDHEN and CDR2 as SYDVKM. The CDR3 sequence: CASSTATGRIYEQYF. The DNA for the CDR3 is TGTGCCAGCAGTACCGCGACAGGGCGGATCTACGAGCAGTACTTC.